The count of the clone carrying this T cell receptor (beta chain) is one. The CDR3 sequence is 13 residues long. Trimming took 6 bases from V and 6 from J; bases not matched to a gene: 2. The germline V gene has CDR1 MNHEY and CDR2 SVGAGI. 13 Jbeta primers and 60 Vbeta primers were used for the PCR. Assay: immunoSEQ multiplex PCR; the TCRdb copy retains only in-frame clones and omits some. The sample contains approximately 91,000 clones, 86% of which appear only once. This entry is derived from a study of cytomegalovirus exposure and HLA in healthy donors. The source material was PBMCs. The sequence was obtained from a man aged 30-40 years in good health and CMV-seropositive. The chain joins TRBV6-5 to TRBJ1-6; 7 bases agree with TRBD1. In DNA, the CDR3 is TGTGCCAGCAGGACAGGGCCTAATTCACCCCTCCACTTT. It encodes CASRTGPNSPLHF.